The clone carrying this TCR beta chain was recorded a few times. The antigen is unknown. This record belongs to a study of CD8 T cells in ankylosing spondylitis. Study-wide results and limits: A TCR beta motif of about 8 highly homologous variants seemed to mark ankylosing spondylitis blood. Peripheral blood samples showed relatively rare disease-linked clones, and these clones were CD8+.

Preparation of TCR beta libraries was done by quantitative 5'-RACE with molecular barcodes. Using its own MiXCR run on the 5' RACE reads, TCRdb lists one record per CDR3 protein. The top ten hold under 20% of the sample, which has 670,000 or so distinct CDR3 sequences, around 20% seen once. CDR1 SGHTA and CDR2 FQGNSA come from the germline V gene. CDR3 length: 15 residues. V was pared by 5 bases and J by 4 bases, with 7 bases of the junction left unmatched. The chain recombines TRBV7-2 with TRBJ2-2, with TRBD1 matching over 7 bases. This sequence originates from a male donor with ankylosing spondylitis. The sample was blood, either unsorted or a sorted T cell fraction (not recorded which). CDR3 bases: TGTGCCAGCAGCGTCCGGGACAGTCTCACCGGGGAGCTGTTTTTT. Its protein is CASSVRDSLTGELFF.